These T cell receptor beta chains were read from a single sample in a study of blood T cell repertoires in COVID-19. Sequencing was performed with immunoSEQ multiplex PCR; in TCRdb, only in-frame clones are kept and a portion is missing. Among over 200,000 clones listed, approximately 80% were seen once. Sequencing input: PBMCs or T cells enriched from blood (not recorded which). Every receptor here comes from a man aged 55 to 69 who had recovered from COVID-19. Each CDR3 is given with its conserved first and last residue. Fields, in order: V gene, J gene, D gene, clone size, CDR3 protein, CDR3 DNA. The D gene is left open where the match is weak. Size is stated for part of the rows, as once, few or many counts, or as a class when the clone is expanded.

v_call: TRBV19; j_call: TRBJ1-1; d_call: -; clone_size: -; cdr3_aa: CASSIGGRMNTEAFF; cdr3_nt: TGTGCCAGTAGTATAGGGGGCAGAATGAACACTGAAGCTTTCTTT
v_call: TRBV7-6; j_call: TRBJ2-1; d_call: TRBD2; clone_size: -; cdr3_aa: CASSLGLAGGREQFF; cdr3_nt: TGTGCCAGCAGCTTAGGACTAGCGGGGGGGCGCGAGCAGTTCTTC
v_call: TRBV19; j_call: TRBJ1-2; d_call: -; clone_size: few; cdr3_aa: CASSIGDPEAGGYTF; cdr3_nt: TGTGCCAGTAGTATAGGAGACCCCGAAGCGGGGGGCTACACCTTC
v_call: TRBV12-3/TRBV12-4; j_call: TRBJ1-1; d_call: -; clone_size: -; cdr3_aa: CASSFLFSAEAFF; cdr3_nt: TGTGCCAGCAGTTTTCTTTTTAGTGCTGAAGCTTTCTTT
v_call: TRBV9; j_call: TRBJ1-1; d_call: -; clone_size: -; cdr3_aa: CASSVGSTNTEAFF; cdr3_nt: TGTGCCAGCAGCGTAGGTAGCACGAACACTGAAGCTTTCTTT
v_call: TRBV2; j_call: TRBJ2-7; d_call: -; clone_size: once; cdr3_aa: CASSITYEQYF; cdr3_nt: TGTGCCAGCAGTATAACCTACGAGCAGTACTTC
v_call: TRBV12-3/TRBV12-4; j_call: TRBJ2-3; d_call: -; clone_size: -; cdr3_aa: CASSSTSTDTQYF; cdr3_nt: TGTGCCAGCAGTTCAACTAGCACAGATACGCAGTATTTT
v_call: TRBV7-6; j_call: TRBJ1-1; d_call: -; clone_size: -; cdr3_aa: CASSAGTEAFF; cdr3_nt: TGTGCCAGCAGTGCGGGCACTGAAGCTTTCTTT
v_call: TRBV19; j_call: TRBJ1-1; d_call: TRBD1; clone_size: -; cdr3_aa: CASSATGDTEAFF; cdr3_nt: TGTGCCAGTAGTGCGACAGGGGATACTGAAGCTTTCTTT
v_call: TRBV27; j_call: TRBJ1-5; d_call: -; clone_size: -; cdr3_aa: CASSRREAEPQHF; cdr3_nt: TGTGCCAGCAGTCGGAGGGAGGCGGAGCCCCAGCATTTT
v_call: TRBV5-1; j_call: TRBJ1-2; d_call: TRBD1; clone_size: -; cdr3_aa: CASSLSGQGAGGYTF; cdr3_nt: TGCGCCAGCAGCTTGTCGGGACAGGGGGCCGGTGGCTACACCTTC
v_call: TRBV18; j_call: TRBJ2-2; d_call: TRBD1; clone_size: -; cdr3_aa: CASSPPGQGVDGELFF; cdr3_nt: TGTGCCAGCTCACCGCCGGGACAGGGGGTCGATGGGGAGCTGTTTTTT
v_call: TRBV24-1; j_call: TRBJ2-1; d_call: -; clone_size: -; cdr3_aa: CATEATEWRNEQFF; cdr3_nt: TGTGCCACCGAGGCGACAGAATGGCGCAATGAGCAGTTCTTC
v_call: TRBV5-4; j_call: TRBJ2-6; d_call: TRBD1; clone_size: few; cdr3_aa: CASSSGQGSSGANVLTF; cdr3_nt: TGTGCCAGCAGCTCGGGACAGGGAAGCTCTGGGGCCAACGTCCTGACTTTC
v_call: TRBV5-1; j_call: TRBJ2-7; d_call: -; clone_size: -; cdr3_aa: CASSPSLDRPYEQYF; cdr3_nt: TGCGCCAGCAGCCCTTCCTTAGACAGACCCTACGAGCAGTACTTC
v_call: TRBV18; j_call: TRBJ1-4; d_call: -; clone_size: -; cdr3_aa: CASSPYQGGGTNEKLFF; cdr3_nt: TGTGCCAGCTCGCCATATCAAGGTGGAGGAACTAATGAAAAACTGTTTTTT
v_call: TRBV6-4; j_call: TRBJ1-6; d_call: -; clone_size: -; cdr3_aa: CASSEGGNSPLHF; cdr3_nt: TGTGCCAGCAGTGAAGGCGGGAATTCACCCCTCCACTTT
v_call: TRBV7-3; j_call: TRBJ2-5; d_call: -; clone_size: -; cdr3_aa: CASSLGGAQETQYF; cdr3_nt: TGTGCCAGCAGCTTGGGCGGGGCCCAAGAGACCCAGTACTTC
v_call: TRBV10-2; j_call: TRBJ1-5; d_call: TRBD1; clone_size: many; cdr3_aa: CASSDGRRGYQPQHF; cdr3_nt: TGCGCCAGCAGTGATGGTCGCAGGGGGTATCAGCCCCAGCATTTT
v_call: TRBV5-6; j_call: TRBJ1-1; d_call: -; clone_size: few; cdr3_aa: CASSFLQGNTEAFF; cdr3_nt: TGTGCCAGCAGCTTCCTACAGGGGAACACTGAAGCTTTCTTT
v_call: TRBV7-8; j_call: TRBJ1-6; d_call: TRBD1; clone_size: -; cdr3_aa: CASSGTGLNSPLHF; cdr3_nt: TGTGCCAGCAGCGGGACAGGGTTGAATTCACCCCTCCACTTT
v_call: TRBV19; j_call: TRBJ2-7; d_call: -; clone_size: -; cdr3_aa: CASSIDRGHYEQYF; cdr3_nt: TGTGCCAGTAGTATAGACAGAGGACACTACGAGCAGTACTTC
v_call: TRBV6-5; j_call: TRBJ2-7; d_call: TRBD1; clone_size: -; cdr3_aa: CASSYSVQGVGEQYF; cdr3_nt: TGTGCCAGCAGTTACTCTGTACAGGGGGTAGGCGAGCAGTACTTC
v_call: TRBV19; j_call: TRBJ1-5; d_call: -; clone_size: -; cdr3_aa: CASSYDTGSNQPQHF; cdr3_nt: TGTGCCAGTAGTTATGATACGGGTAGCAATCAGCCCCAGCATTTT
v_call: TRBV18; j_call: TRBJ2-7; d_call: -; clone_size: -; cdr3_aa: CASSLDRSYEQYF; cdr3_nt: TGTGCCAGCTCACTGGACAGAAGCTACGAGCAGTACTTC
v_call: TRBV7-2; j_call: TRBJ1-2; d_call: -; clone_size: -; cdr3_aa: CASSTGQNYYGYTF; cdr3_nt: TGTGCCAGCAGTACCGGACAGAACTACTATGGCTACACCTTC
v_call: TRBV4-3; j_call: TRBJ2-7; d_call: TRBD1; clone_size: few; cdr3_aa: CASSQRTGKYEQYF; cdr3_nt: TGCGCCAGCAGCCAACGGACAGGGAAGTACGAGCAGTACTTC
v_call: TRBV19; j_call: TRBJ1-6; d_call: -; clone_size: -; cdr3_aa: CASSIHRGLSYNSPLHF; cdr3_nt: TGTGCCAGTAGTATCCATCGGGGACTATCCTATAATTCACCCCTCCACTTT
v_call: TRBV12-3/TRBV12-4; j_call: TRBJ1-1; d_call: -; clone_size: -; cdr3_aa: CASDRTMNTEAFF; cdr3_nt: TGTGCCAGCGACAGGACGATGAACACTGAAGCTTTCTTT
v_call: TRBV5-1; j_call: TRBJ1-1; d_call: -; clone_size: -; cdr3_aa: CASNPGGGMNTEAFF; cdr3_nt: TGCGCCAGCAACCCCGGGGGAGGGATGAACACTGAAGCTTTCTTT
v_call: TRBV11-1; j_call: TRBJ2-7; d_call: -; clone_size: -; cdr3_aa: CASSYRGGTYEQYF; cdr3_nt: TGTGCCAGCAGCTACAGGGGGGGGACCTACGAGCAGTACTTC
v_call: TRBV14; j_call: TRBJ2-7; d_call: TRBD1; clone_size: -; cdr3_aa: CASSTKGGRVGDEQYF; cdr3_nt: TGTGCCAGCAGCACAAAAGGGGGCCGAGTGGGTGACGAGCAGTACTTC
v_call: TRBV15; j_call: TRBJ2-5; d_call: -; clone_size: -; cdr3_aa: CATSRDRGRQETQYF; cdr3_nt: TGTGCCACCAGCAGAGATCGGGGGAGACAAGAGACCCAGTACTTC
v_call: TRBV5-1; j_call: TRBJ2-2; d_call: -; clone_size: once; cdr3_aa: CASKTGSSNTGELFF; cdr3_nt: TGCGCCAGCAAGACAGGTTCTTCGAACACCGGGGAGCTGTTTTTT
v_call: TRBV24-1; j_call: TRBJ2-2; d_call: TRBD1; clone_size: -; cdr3_aa: CATSDPKQGDTGELFF; cdr3_nt: TGTGCCACCAGTGACCCAAAACAGGGGGACACCGGGGAGCTGTTTTTT
v_call: TRBV6-1; j_call: TRBJ1-1; d_call: -; clone_size: -; cdr3_aa: CASSVPGREWTEAFF; cdr3_nt: TGTGCCAGCAGTGTCCCAGGGAGGGAGTGGACTGAAGCTTTCTTT
v_call: TRBV25-1; j_call: TRBJ2-2; d_call: -; clone_size: few; cdr3_aa: CASSQQGTPGELFF; cdr3_nt: TGTGCCAGCAGCCAGCAGGGGACACCCGGGGAGCTGTTTTTT
v_call: TRBV5-1; j_call: TRBJ2-7; d_call: -; clone_size: -; cdr3_aa: CASSLGHPTTYEQYF; cdr3_nt: TGCGCCAGCAGCTTGGGGCATCCGACTACCTACGAGCAGTACTTC
v_call: TRBV25-1; j_call: TRBJ2-4; d_call: TRBD1; clone_size: few; cdr3_aa: CASTGQGAGLGKNIQYF; cdr3_nt: TGTGCCAGCACCGGACAGGGGGCGGGTTTGGGGAAAAACATTCAGTACTTC
v_call: TRBV11-3; j_call: TRBJ1-3; d_call: TRBD1; clone_size: -; cdr3_aa: CASSRDRGISGNTIYF; cdr3_nt: TGTGCCAGCAGTCGAGACAGGGGAATCTCTGGAAACACCATATATTTT